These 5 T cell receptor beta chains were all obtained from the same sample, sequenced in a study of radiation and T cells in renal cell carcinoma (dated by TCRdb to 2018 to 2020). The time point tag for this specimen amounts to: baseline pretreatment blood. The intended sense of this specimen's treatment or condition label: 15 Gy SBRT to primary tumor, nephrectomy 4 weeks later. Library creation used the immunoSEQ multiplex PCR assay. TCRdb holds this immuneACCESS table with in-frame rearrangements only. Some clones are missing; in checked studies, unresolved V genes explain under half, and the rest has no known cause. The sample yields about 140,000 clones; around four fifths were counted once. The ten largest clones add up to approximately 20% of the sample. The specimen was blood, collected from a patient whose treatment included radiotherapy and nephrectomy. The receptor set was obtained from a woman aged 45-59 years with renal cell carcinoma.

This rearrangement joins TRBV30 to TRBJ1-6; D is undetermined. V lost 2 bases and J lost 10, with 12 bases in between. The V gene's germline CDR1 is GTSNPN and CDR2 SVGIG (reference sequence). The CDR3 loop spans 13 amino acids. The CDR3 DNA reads TGTGCCTGGAGTCCAGGCCAGGCCTCACCCCTCCACTTT. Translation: CAWSPGQASPLHF.

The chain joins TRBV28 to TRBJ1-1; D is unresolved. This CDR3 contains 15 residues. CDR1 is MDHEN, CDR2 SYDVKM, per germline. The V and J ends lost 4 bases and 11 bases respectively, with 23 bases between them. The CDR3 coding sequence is TGTGCCAGCAGTTACCTCCTGGACCGGAGTGGCCGTGCTTTCTTT. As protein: CASSYLLDRSGRAFF.

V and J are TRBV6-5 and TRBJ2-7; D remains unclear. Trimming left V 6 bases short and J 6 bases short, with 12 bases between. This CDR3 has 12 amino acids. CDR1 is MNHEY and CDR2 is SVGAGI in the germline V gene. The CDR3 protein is CASSPRSSEQYF. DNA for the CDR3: TGTGCCAGCAGCCCCAGATCGAGCGAGCAGTACTTC.

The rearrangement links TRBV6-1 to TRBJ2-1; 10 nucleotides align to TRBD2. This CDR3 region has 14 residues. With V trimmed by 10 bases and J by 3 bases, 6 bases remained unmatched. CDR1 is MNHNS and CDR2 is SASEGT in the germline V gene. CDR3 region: CAISTSGLYNEQFF. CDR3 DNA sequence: TGTGCCATTTCGACTAGCGGGCTCTACAATGAGCAGTTCTTC.

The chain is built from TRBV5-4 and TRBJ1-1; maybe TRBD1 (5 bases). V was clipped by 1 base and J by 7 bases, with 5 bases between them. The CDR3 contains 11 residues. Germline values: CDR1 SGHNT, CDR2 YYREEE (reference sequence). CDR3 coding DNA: TGTGCCAGCAGCTTGACAGGTGAAGCTTTCTTT. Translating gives CASSLTGEAFF. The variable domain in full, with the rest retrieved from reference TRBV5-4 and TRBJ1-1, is ETGVTQSPTHLIKTRGQQVTLRCSSQSGHNTVSWYQQALGQGPQFIFQYYREEENGRGNFPPRFSGLQFPNYSSELNVNALELDDSALYLCASSLTGEAFFGQGTRLTVV.